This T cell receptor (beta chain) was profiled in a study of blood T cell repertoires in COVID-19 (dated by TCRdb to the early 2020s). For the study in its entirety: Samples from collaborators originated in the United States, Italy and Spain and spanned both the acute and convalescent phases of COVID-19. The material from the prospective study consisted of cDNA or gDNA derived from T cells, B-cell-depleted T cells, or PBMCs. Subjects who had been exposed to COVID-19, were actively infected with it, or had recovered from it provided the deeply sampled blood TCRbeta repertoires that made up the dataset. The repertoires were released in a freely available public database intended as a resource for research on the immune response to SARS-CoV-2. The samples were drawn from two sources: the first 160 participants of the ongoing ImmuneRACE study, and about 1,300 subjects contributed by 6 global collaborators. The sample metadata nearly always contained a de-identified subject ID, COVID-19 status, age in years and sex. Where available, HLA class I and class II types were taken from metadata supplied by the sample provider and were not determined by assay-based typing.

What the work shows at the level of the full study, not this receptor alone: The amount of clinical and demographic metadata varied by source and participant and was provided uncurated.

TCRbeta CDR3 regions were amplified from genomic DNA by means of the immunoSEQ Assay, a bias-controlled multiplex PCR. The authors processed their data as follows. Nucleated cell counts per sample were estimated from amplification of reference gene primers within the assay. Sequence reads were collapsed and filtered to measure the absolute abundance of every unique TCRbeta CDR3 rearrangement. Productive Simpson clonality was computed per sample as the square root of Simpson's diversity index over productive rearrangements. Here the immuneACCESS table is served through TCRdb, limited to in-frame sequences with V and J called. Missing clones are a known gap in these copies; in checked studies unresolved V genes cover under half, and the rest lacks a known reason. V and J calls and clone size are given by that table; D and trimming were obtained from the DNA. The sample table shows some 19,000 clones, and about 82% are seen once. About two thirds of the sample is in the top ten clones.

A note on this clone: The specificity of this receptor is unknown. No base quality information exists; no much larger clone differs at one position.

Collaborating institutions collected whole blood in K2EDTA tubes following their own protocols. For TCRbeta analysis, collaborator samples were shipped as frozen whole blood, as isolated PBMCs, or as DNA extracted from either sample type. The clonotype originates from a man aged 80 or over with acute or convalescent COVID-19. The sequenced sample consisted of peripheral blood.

The bases are TGCAGCGCCTTAAGATCTCCGGGGAACTACAATGAGCAGTTCTTC. This is translated as CSALRSPGNYNEQFF. Recombination connected TRBV29-1 to TRBJ2-1, with TRBD2 as a weak D call on 5 bases. Sequences SQVTM (CDR1) and ANQGSEA (CDR2) are obtained from the germline V gene. There are 15 amino acids in the CDR3, from cysteine to phenylalanine inclusive. Here the CDR3 DNA is all that survives: 45 bases in frame from base 1. The V and J ends are trimmed by 7 bases and 3 bases, leaving 19 bases between them.